This TCR beta chain comes out of a study of post-analysis software for immune sequencing data. Study conclusions and caveats: Samples made in the same batch grouped tightly together by F measure. Patients used about 5 TRBV segments, including TRBV5-6, TRBV5-1 and TRBV20-1, more often than controls.

In germline, CDR1 is KGHDR, CDR2 SFDVKD. V was clipped by 4 bases and J by 4 bases, with 16 bases between them. This CDR3 comprises 16 residues. The library was made from cDNA and included unique molecular identifiers. Via MiXCR, TCRdb re-called the PCR reads, giving one row per CDR3 protein. Of about 460,000 distinct CDR3 sequences in the sample, roughly 46% were seen once. With regard to this clonotype: The target antigen is unknown.

The sample taken for sequencing was blood. This rearrangement joins TRBV24-1 to TRBJ2-1; TRBD2 is a possible D gene (5 bases). This clonotype originated in a girl aged 5-17 years with multiple sclerosis. CDR3 nucleotides: TGTGCCACCAGTGACTCTAGGACTGTCATATACAATGAGCAGTTCTTC. Translated, it gives CATSDSRTVIYNEQFF.